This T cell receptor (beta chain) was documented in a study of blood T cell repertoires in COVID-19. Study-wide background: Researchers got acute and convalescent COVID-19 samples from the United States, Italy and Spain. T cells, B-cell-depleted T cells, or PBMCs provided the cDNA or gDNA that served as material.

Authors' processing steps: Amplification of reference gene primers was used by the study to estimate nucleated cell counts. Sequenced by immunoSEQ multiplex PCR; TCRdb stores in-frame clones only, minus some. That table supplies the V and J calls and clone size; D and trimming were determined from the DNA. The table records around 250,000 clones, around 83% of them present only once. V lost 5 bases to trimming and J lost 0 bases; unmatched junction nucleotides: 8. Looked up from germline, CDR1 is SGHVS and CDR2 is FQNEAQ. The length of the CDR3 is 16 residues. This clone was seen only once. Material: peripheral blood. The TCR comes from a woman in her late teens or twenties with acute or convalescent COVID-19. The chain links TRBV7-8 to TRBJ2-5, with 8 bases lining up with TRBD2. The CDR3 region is CASSPASGQYQETQYF. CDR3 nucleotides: TGTGCCAGCAGCCCAGCTAGCGGGCAGTACCAAGAGACCCAGTACTTC.